This TCR beta chain is drawn from a study of T cell repertoires in cytomegalovirus infection. Study overall: It can be stated that public TCR beta signatures indicated CMV infection as well as a matching HLA type.

Study outcomes and limitations: In two of eight donors, the top clonotype was HLA-C-restricted CMV-specific. Identification of carriers of CMV plus the relevant HLA was achieved through cumulative public TCR beta family frequency.

TCRdb called the reads again in MiXCR, with one record for every CDR3 protein. Of 500,000 or so distinct CDR3 sequences in the sample, about 15% are singletons; the top ten hold more than 20%. Per the germline V gene, CDR1 is LNHDA and CDR2 is SQIVND (reference sequence). The CDR3 is 14 residues long. Trimming left V 6 bases short and J 7 bases short, with 13 bases between. Of note for this clonotype: Antigen unknown.

This sequence was found in a human donor in good health (CMV status not recorded). Some clones in this sample may be carry-over from other donors' samples. The specimen sequenced was CD8+ T cells from PBMCs. J is TRBJ1-6 and V is TRBV19; possible D gene TRBD1, 6 bases. CDR3 sequence reads: CASSYRVDNSPLHF. CDR3 sequence (DNA): TGTGCCAGTAGCTACAGGGTCGACAATTCACCCCTCCACTTT.